What follows is one T cell receptor beta chain and its context. Its antigen is still unknown. This entry is derived from a study of cytotoxic CD8 clonotypes in ibrutinib-treated CLL. Study-wide results and caveats: Upon ibrutinib response clonality rose, and upon progression it fell back toward baseline. Treatment left the uncommon public clonotypes either contracted or stable in frequency. Baseline clonality was higher than in age-matched healthy donors and moved in step with circulating CD8+ T-cell counts.

V dropped 11 bases and J dropped 0 bases, with 11 bases sitting between them. Germline V gene sequence: CDR1 MDHEN, CDR2 SYDVKM. The CDR3 consists of 13 residues. The sequencing depth, 1 in 200,000 to 1 in 1 million T cells, was the target. TCRdb's copy holds only in-frame clones and misses some; the assay was immunoSEQ multiplex PCR. Seen here are over 150,000 clones, approximately 80% observed once, and the top ten hold approximately 2%. The J gene is TRBJ1-3, the V gene TRBV28, with D possibly being TRBD1 (6 bases). This clonotype originated in a human donor with chronic lymphocytic leukemia. The source was PBMCs, collected after 12 months of ibrutinib treatment. The CDR3 loop is CAAGGGSGNTIYF. The CDR3 bases are TGTGCCGCGGGAGGGGGCTCTGGAAACACCATATATTTT.